The 26 T cell receptor beta chains reported below all come from one sample, sequenced in a study of T cell responses to AZD1222 COVID-19 vaccine. The repertoire was sequenced with immunoSEQ multiplex PCR; TCRdb's copy has only in-frame clones and lacks some. The repertoire holds roughly 100,000 clones, more than 85% seen once, with less than 6% in the top ten. Material: peripheral blood, obtained on day 0 of AZD1222 vaccination. The receptors shown here come from an adult in good health.

The J gene is TRBJ1-1, the V gene TRBV27, with D hard to call. Germline V gives CDR1 MNHEY, CDR2 SMNVEV (reference sequence). V was trimmed by 7 bases and J by 1 base, leaving 13 bases between them. This CDR3 region has 14 residues. The CDR3 DNA reads TGTGCCAGCAAACCAATTACATGGAACACTGAAGCTTTCTTT. It encodes CASKPITWNTEAFF.

This chain joins TRBV27 and TRBJ1-6; D remains ambiguous. Germline V gene data show CDR1 as MNHEY and CDR2 as SMNVEV (reference sequence). The CDR3 is made up of 13 amino acids. V lost 4 bases and J 3 bases, leaving 4 bases between the germline ends. CDR3 in amino acids: CASSYGYNSPLHF. DNA of the CDR3: TGTGCCAGCAGTTACGGCTATAATTCACCCCTCCACTTT.

The chain uses TRBV24-1 and TRBJ2-3; a weak D match, TRBD2 (5 bases). Germline-derived CDR1 and CDR2 are KGHDR and SFDVKD. The V gene lost 3 bases and the J gene lost 0 bases, with 9 bases spanning the gap. The CDR3 loop spans 15 amino acids. The CDR3 loop reads CATSDRRFSTDTQYF. CDR3 DNA: TGTGCCACCAGTGATAGGAGGTTTAGCACAGATACGCAGTATTTT.

This chain connects TRBV6-5 to TRBJ1-5, with D possibly matching TRBD1 (5 bases). The CDR3 extends over 16 amino acids. Germline V lookup: CDR1 MNHEY, CDR2 SVGAGI. V gave up 2 bases and J gave up 3 bases, with 14 bases separating them. The CDR3 spells CASSYGTDSLNQPQHF. The CDR3 DNA follows: TGTGCCAGCAGTTACGGTACCGACAGCCTCAATCAGCCCCAGCATTTT.

The chain is built from TRBV5-1 and TRBJ1-1; TRBD1 matches at 7 bases. CDR3 length: 14 amino acids. Germline CDR1 reads SGHRS; CDR2 reads YFSETQ. V lost 4 bases to trimming and J lost 1 base; unmatched junction nucleotides: 4. CDR3 protein: CASSGGTANTEAFF. DNA of the CDR3: TGCGCCAGCAGCGGAGGGACAGCGAACACTGAAGCTTTCTTT.

This chain connects TRBV29-1 to TRBJ2-1; TRBD2 matches 9 bases. The CDR3 runs 13 residues. Germline CDR1 SQVTM, CDR2 ANQGSEA. V was clipped by 7 bases and J by 7 bases; unmatched bases: 8. The CDR3 DNA is TGCAGCGCCGGCGGGGGGGTCGGAAATGAGCAGTTCTTC. Translating it yields CSAGGGVGNEQFF.

The chain has TRBV9 and TRBJ2-5, with D unclear. The CDR3 length is 15 residues. With 0 bases removed from V and 2 bases from J, the gap between germline ends came to 11 bases. The V gene's germline CDR1 is SGDLS and CDR2 YYNGEE. The CDR3 protein is CASSVDMSSQETQYF. The CDR3 nucleotides are TGTGCCAGCAGCGTAGATATGTCGAGTCAAGAGACCCAGTACTTC.

The J gene is TRBJ1-2, the V gene TRBV19; D gene unclear. CDR1 and CDR2 from the germline V gene are LNHDA and SQIVND (reference sequence). Trimming removed 8 bases from V and 2 bases from J, with 6 bases in between. The CDR3 consists of 11 residues. CDR3 region: CASGENYGYTF. CDR3 sequence (DNA): TGTGCCAGTGGGGAGAACTATGGCTACACCTTC.

The rearrangement joins TRBV9 to TRBJ2-1; D perhaps matches TRBD1 (6 bases). The germline V and J ends were trimmed by 2 bases and 0 bases, with 9 bases remaining between them. The germline V gene has CDR1 SGDLS and CDR2 YYNGEE. The CDR3 has 15 amino acids. For the CDR3, the DNA is TGTGCCAGCAGCGTCACAGGGACCTCCTACAATGAGCAGTTCTTC. Its translation: CASSVTGTSYNEQFF.

This chain connects TRBV7-9 to TRBJ1-4; no definite D call. V was clipped by 6 bases and J by 4 bases, with 15 bases between them. This CDR3 comprises 15 residues. Germline CDR1 and CDR2: SEHNR and FQNEAQ (reference sequence). The CDR3 here is CASSSGNGFNEKLFF. As DNA, the CDR3 is TGTGCCAGCAGTAGTGGGAACGGTTTTAATGAAAAACTGTTTTTT.

The chain is built from TRBV7-9 and TRBJ2-7, with 9 bases that match TRBD2. The V gene's germline CDR1 is SEHNR and CDR2 FQNEAQ (reference sequence). This CDR3 is 16 amino acids long. Trimming cost V 5 bases and J 3 bases; bases outside gene matches: 11. The CDR3 reads CASSARSTSGSYEQYF. DNA of the CDR3: TGTGCCAGCAGCGCCAGATCGACTAGCGGAAGCTACGAGCAGTACTTC.

The chain employs TRBV25-1 and TRBJ1-2; 7 positions agree with TRBD1. The V and J ends lost 3 bases and 8 bases, in that order; junction bases with no gene match: 9. CDR3 length: 14 amino acids. Germline CDR1 MGHDK, CDR2 SYGVNS. Written as DNA, the CDR3 is TGTGCCAGCAGTGACCCAGGACAGGTGGGGGGCTACACCTTC. Protein product: CASSDPGQVGGYTF.

This sequence joins TRBV10-3 and TRBJ1-1, with D perhaps matching TRBD1 (5 bases). The CDR3 spans 13 residues. The germline CDR1 and CDR2 sequences are ENHRY and SYGVKD. Trimming cost V 5 bases and J 1 base, with 8 bases left between them. The CDR3 DNA follows: TGTGCCATCAGTTCCAGGGAGAACACTGAAGCTTTCTTT. This encodes CAISSRENTEAFF.

The rearrangement uses TRBV28 and TRBJ1-2, with D possibly TRBD1 on 5 matching bases. The CDR3 has 13 residues. Deletions cut 5 bases from V and 9 bases from J, with 16 bases between. Germline V gene data show CDR1 as MDHEN and CDR2 as SYDVKM. The CDR3 region has the DNA TGTGCCAGCAGTAGGGGCGGGGGTGTAAGCTACACCTTC. This encodes CASSRGGGVSYTF.

The V and J genes are TRBV5-4 and TRBJ1-2; no firm D call. Germline V gene lookup returns CDR1 SGHNT and CDR2 YYREEE (reference sequence). V lost 1 base to trimming and J lost 7 bases, with 8 bases between them. The CDR3 has 12 residues. CDR3 amino acids: CASSLQDAGYTF. CDR3 DNA: TGTGCCAGCAGCTTGCAGGACGCTGGCTACACCTTC.

The rearrangement joins TRBV6-5 to TRBJ2-2; D not certain. Trimming shortened V by 2 bases and J by 0 bases, and 10 bases separated the two germline ends. The CDR3 sequence is 16 residues long. Germline-derived CDR1 and CDR2 are MNHEY and SVGAGI. The CDR3, as DNA: TGTGCCAGCAGTTACACAGCAGATCCGAACACCGGGGAGCTGTTTTTT. Residues: CASSYTADPNTGELFF.

V usage is TRBV15 and J usage is TRBJ2-2; D gene uncertain. Trimming pared 0 bases from V and 1 base from J, leaving 9 bases between. The CDR3 is made up of 16 amino acids. Germline V gene data show CDR1 as LNHNV and CDR2 as YYDKDF (reference sequence). The CDR3, as DNA: TGTGCCACCAGCAGAGATAAGCGATTGAACACCGGGGAGCTGTTTTTT. This gives the protein CATSRDKRLNTGELFF.

Here the CDR3 DNA reads TGCGCCAGCAGCCAAACTAGCGGGATGGAGACCCAGTACTTC. Translated: CASSQTSGMETQYF. The V gene is TRBV4-3, the J gene TRBJ2-5; 10 nucleotides line up with TRBD2. Germline CDR1 reads LGHNA; CDR2 reads YSLEER. The CDR3 length is 14 residues. The V and J ends lost 2 bases and 5 bases, in that order; junction bases with no gene match: 2.

The chain recombines TRBV7-6 with TRBJ2-3; D may be TRBD2 (6 bases). The V end lost 5 bases, the J end lost 3 bases, and 24 bases lay between the germline ends. Germline CDR1 is SGHVS and CDR2 is FNYEAQ. This CDR3 has 18 amino acids. CDR3 residues: CASSPSSLGIGRTDTQYF. The CDR3 bases are TGTGCCAGCAGCCCATCTTCCTTAGGGATAGGGAGGACAGATACGCAGTATTTT.

V is TRBV30 and J is TRBJ2-1; 10 bases align to TRBD2. The CDR3 contains 13 residues. V lost 5 bases to trimming and J lost 6 bases; unmatched junction nucleotides: 4. Looked up from germline, CDR1 is GTSNPN and CDR2 is SVGIG (reference sequence). CDR3 sequence: CAWEREGRNEQFF. The CDR3 region has the DNA TGTGCCTGGGAGCGGGAGGGCCGCAATGAGCAGTTCTTC.

The rearrangement joins TRBV5-1 to TRBJ2-7, with 8 nucleotides matching TRBD2. With 0 bases clipped from V and 2 bases from J, the junction kept 19 bases outside the gene matches. Germline V lookup: CDR1 SGHRS, CDR2 YFSETQ. This CDR3 spans 20 amino acids. CDR3 sequence: CASSLGDALRAGVTTYEQYF. The CDR3 region has the DNA TGCGCCAGCAGCTTGGGGGACGCATTGAGAGCGGGGGTGACGACCTACGAGCAGTACTTC.

This sequence joins TRBV29-1 and TRBJ2-7; D remains ambiguous. Germline V lookup: CDR1 SQVTM, CDR2 ANQGSEA. This CDR3 contains 17 residues. Trimming removed 0 bases at V and 1 base at J, with 19 bases between. CDR3 in amino acids: CSVEDRSQDASSYEQYF. Here the CDR3 DNA reads TGCAGCGTTGAAGATCGGAGTCAGGACGCTTCATCCTACGAGCAGTACTTC.

Only one count was recorded for this clone. The chain has TRBV19 and TRBJ2-7; a weak D match, TRBD1 (6 bases). The V and J ends lost 6 bases and 0 bases respectively, with 12 bases between them. The CDR3 has 14 amino acids. CDR1 LNHDA and CDR2 SQIVND come from the germline V gene (reference sequence). CDR3 region: CASSRGPPSYEQYF. CDR3 in DNA: TGTGCCAGTAGCAGGGGTCCCCCCTCCTACGAGCAGTACTTC.

As concerns this clone: A read error may produce the germline difference seen at one junction end. The chain couples TRBV12-3 or TRBV12-4 to TRBJ2-5, with D perhaps matching TRBD2 (5 bases). The CDR3 length is 12 residues. The CDR3 region has the DNA TGTGCCAGCAGTCTAGCAGAAGAGACCCAGTACTTC. Protein sequence: CASSLAEETQYF.

The rearrangement links TRBV7-2 to TRBJ2-3; 12 bases fit TRBD2. J lost 6 bases, V lost 4 bases, and 14 bases had no gene match. CDR1 is SGHTA, CDR2 FQGNSA, per germline. The CDR3 loop spans 18 amino acids. The CDR3 sequence: CASSSYSASGGAWDTQYF. The CDR3 DNA follows: TGTGCCAGCAGCTCCTATTCGGCTAGCGGGGGGGCGTGGGATACGCAGTATTTT.

This chain uses TRBV5-8 with TRBJ1-3; TRBD1 is a possible D gene (5 bases). CDR1 and CDR2 (germline): SGHTS, YDEGEE. V was shortened by 3 bases and J by 0 bases, with 7 bases between the two germline ends. The CDR3 is 14 amino acids. For the CDR3, the DNA is TGTGCCAGCAGCTGGGGGGGCTCTGGAAACACCATATATTTT. Translating it yields CASSWGGSGNTIYF.